This TCR beta chain was recorded in a study of chemoradiotherapy in HPV16-positive cancers. Study results and caveats: Better recurrence-free survival went with HPV-responsive T-cell expansion in HPV16-positive patients.

The CDR3 consists of 17 residues. V dropped 2 bases and J dropped 7 bases, with 21 bases sitting between them. CDR1 is KGHSH and CDR2 is LQKENI in the germline V gene. Regarding this clone: Its antigen is not identified.

The assay was immunoSEQ multiplex PCR, and TCRdb's table has in-frame clones only and misses some. The repertoire includes approximately 5,400 clones, over 55% of them detected once, and around 11% sits in the top ten. This TCR derives from a human donor with HPV-associated anogenital cancer. This rearrangement joins TRBV18 to TRBJ1-5; a weak D match, TRBD1 (5 bases). The specimen was tumor tissue, collected from a patient who underwent chemoradiotherapy. In nucleotides, the CDR3 is TGTGCCAGCTCACCAGCGCCCGGGGCGTCAACCGGGCAGCCCCAGCATTTT. Protein product: CASSPAPGASTGQPQHF.